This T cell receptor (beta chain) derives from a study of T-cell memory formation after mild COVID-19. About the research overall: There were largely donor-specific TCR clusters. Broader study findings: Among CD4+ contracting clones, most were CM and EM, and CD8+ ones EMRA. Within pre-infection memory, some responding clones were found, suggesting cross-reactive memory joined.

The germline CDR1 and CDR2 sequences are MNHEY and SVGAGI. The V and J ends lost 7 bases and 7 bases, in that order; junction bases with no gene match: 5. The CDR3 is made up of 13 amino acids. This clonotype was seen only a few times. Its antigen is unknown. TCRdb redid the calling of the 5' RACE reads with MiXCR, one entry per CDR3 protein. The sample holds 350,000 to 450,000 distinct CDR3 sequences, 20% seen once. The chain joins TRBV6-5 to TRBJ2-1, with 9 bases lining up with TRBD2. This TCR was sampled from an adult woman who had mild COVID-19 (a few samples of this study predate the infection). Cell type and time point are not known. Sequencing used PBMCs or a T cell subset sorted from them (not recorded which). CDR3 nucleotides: TGTGCCAGCATTGGGACTAGCAGGAATGAGCAGTTCTTC. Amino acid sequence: CASIGTSRNEQFF.